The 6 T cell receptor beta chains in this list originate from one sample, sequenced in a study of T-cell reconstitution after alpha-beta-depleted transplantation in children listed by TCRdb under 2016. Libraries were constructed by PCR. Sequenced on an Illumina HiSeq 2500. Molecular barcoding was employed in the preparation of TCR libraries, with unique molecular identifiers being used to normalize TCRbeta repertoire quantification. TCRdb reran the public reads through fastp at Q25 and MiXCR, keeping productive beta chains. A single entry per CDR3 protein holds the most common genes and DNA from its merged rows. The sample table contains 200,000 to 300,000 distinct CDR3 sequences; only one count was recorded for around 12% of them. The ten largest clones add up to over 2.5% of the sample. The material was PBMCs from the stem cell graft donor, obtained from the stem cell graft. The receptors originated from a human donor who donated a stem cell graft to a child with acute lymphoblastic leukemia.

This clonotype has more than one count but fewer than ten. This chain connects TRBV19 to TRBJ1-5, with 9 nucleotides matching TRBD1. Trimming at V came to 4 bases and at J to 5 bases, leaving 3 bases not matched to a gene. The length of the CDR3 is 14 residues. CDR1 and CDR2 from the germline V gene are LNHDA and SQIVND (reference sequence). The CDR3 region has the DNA TGTGCCAGTAGTACCACAGGGGGCTATCAGCCCCAGCATTTT. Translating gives CASSTTGGYQPQHF.

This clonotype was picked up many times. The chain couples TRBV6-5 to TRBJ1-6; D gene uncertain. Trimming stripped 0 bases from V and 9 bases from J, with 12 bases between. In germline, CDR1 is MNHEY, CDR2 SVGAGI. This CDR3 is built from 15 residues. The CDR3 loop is CASSYSGGTASPLHF. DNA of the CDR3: TGTGCCAGCAGTTACTCGGGAGGTACAGCTTCACCCCTCCACTTT.

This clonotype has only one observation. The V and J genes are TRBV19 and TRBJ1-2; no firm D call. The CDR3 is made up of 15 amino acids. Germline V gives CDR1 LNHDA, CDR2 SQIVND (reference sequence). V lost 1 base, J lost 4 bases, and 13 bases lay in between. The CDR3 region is CASSIGPGEIYGYTF. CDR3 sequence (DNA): TGTGCCAGTAGTATAGGGCCCGGCGAGATCTATGGCTACACCTTC.

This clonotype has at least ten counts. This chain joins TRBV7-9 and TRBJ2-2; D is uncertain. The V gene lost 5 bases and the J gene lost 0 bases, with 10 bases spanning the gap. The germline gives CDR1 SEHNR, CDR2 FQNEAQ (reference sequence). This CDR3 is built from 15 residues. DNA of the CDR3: TGTGCCAGCAGCCTGTTACACCCGAACACCGGGGAGCTGTTTTTT. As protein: CASSLLHPNTGELFF.

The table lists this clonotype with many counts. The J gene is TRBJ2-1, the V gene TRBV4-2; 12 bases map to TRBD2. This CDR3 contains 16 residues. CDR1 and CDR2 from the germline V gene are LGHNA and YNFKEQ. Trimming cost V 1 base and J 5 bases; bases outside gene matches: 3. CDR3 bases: TGTGCCAGCAGCCAAGGATGGACTAGCGGGGACAATGAGCAGTTCTTC. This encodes CASSQGWTSGDNEQFF.

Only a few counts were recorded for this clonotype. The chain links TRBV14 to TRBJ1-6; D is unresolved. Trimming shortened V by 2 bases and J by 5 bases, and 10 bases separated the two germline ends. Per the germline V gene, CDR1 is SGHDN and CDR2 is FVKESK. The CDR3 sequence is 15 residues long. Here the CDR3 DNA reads TGTGCCAGCAGCCAACTTCGGACTAATAATTCACCCCTCCACTTT. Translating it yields CASSQLRTNNSPLHF.